The entry that follows covers one T cell receptor beta chain sequence. Antigen: not known. The sample is drawn from a study of cytomegalovirus exposure and HLA in healthy donors. Study outcomes and limitations: A few chains tied to CMV proved CMV antigen-specific in vitro.

TCRdb keeps only in-frame clones here, not all; method: immunoSEQ multiplex PCR. The sample consists of around 300,000 clones, 87% of them appearing once. This CDR3 comprises 16 residues. The sequence came from a woman younger than 45 in good health and CMV-seropositive. V gene TRBV21-1 combines with J gene TRBJ2-7; the tabulated D call, TRBD2, remains unverified against the DNA. TRBV21-1 is recorded as a pseudogene. Sequenced sample: PBMCs. The chain's CDR3 is CASSKGLAGPSYEQYF. As DNA, the CDR3 is TGTGCCAGCAGCAAAGGACTAGCGGGGCCTTCCTACGAGCAGTACTTC.